A selection of T cell receptor beta chains follows, all from one sample in a study of cytomegalovirus exposure and HLA in healthy donors. Profiled with immunoSEQ multiplex PCR; TCRdb holds only in-frame clones, not every one. The sample lists under 150,000 clones, 84% seen once, with approximately 1.4% in the top ten. Material for sequencing was PBMCs. These receptors all come from a woman aged 25-40 years in good health and CMV-seronegative. Both conserved end residues are part of each CDR3. A D gene is named only where the DNA matches it firmly. Size values are once, few and many counts, or a class for expanded clones, and some rows have none.

D: .
size: once
J: TRBJ2-1
V: TRBV7-7
CDR3: CASSPGSSYNEQFF
DNA: TGTGCCAGCAGCCCGGGGAGCTCCTACAATGAGCAGTTCTTC

D: TRBD2
size: .
J: TRBJ2-1
V: TRBV5-1
CDR3: CASSLELAGGYNEQFF
DNA: TGCGCCAGCAGCTTGGAACTAGCGGGAGGATACAATGAGCAGTTCTTC

D: TRBD2
size: .
J: TRBJ2-7
V: TRBV6-5
CDR3: CASNSGGDRGEQYF
DNA: TGTGCCAGCAACAGCGGGGGGGATAGGGGTGAGCAGTACTTC

D: .
size: .
J: TRBJ1-3
V: TRBV5-1
CDR3: CASSLAGDGTIYF
DNA: TGCGCCAGCAGCTTGGCGGGAGACGGCACCATATATTTT

D: TRBD2
size: .
J: TRBJ2-1
V: TRBV6-5
CDR3: CASGRTSSYNEQFF
DNA: TGTGCCAGCGGCAGGACTAGCTCCTACAATGAGCAGTTCTTC

D: .
size: .
J: TRBJ1-1
V: TRBV5-1
CDR3: CASSLDSRGNTEAFF
DNA: TGCGCCAGCAGCTTGGATAGCCGGGGGAACACTGAAGCTTTCTTT

D: .
size: .
J: TRBJ1-6
V: TRBV5-6
CDR3: CASSLAVGGGRNSPLHF
DNA: TGTGCCAGCAGCTTGGCCGTAGGGGGTGGTCGTAATTCACCCCTCCACTTT

D: .
size: .
J: TRBJ1-1
V: TRBV5-6
CDR3: CASSLGSEAFF
DNA: TGTGCCAGCAGCTTGGGCAGTGAAGCTTTCTTT

D: .
size: .
J: TRBJ2-2
V: TRBV5-1
CDR3: CASSKEGAGELFF
DNA: TGCGCCAGCAGCAAAGAGGGGGCCGGGGAGCTGTTTTTT

D: .
size: few
J: TRBJ1-6
V: TRBV19
CDR3: CASSSDSDSPLHF
DNA: TGTGCCAGTAGTAGCGACAGCGATTCACCCCTCCACTTT

D: TRBD1
size: .
J: TRBJ1-2
V: TRBV7-9
CDR3: CASSYHRDRFTF
DNA: TGTGCCAGCAGCTACCACCGGGACAGATTCACATTC

D: .
size: .
J: TRBJ1-1
V: TRBV27
CDR3: CASTGGRGAPEAFF
DNA: TGTGCCAGCACGGGGGGGAGGGGGGCCCCTGAAGCTTTCTTT

D: TRBD1
size: .
J: TRBJ2-3
V: TRBV5-6
CDR3: CASSHRTGVDTQYF
DNA: TGTGCCAGCAGCCATCGGACAGGGGTAGATACGCAGTATTTT

D: TRBD2
size: .
J: TRBJ2-1
V: TRBV7-9
CDR3: CASSETSGPLNEQFF
DNA: TGTGCCAGCAGCGAGACTAGCGGCCCGCTCAATGAGCAGTTCTTC

D: .
size: .
J: TRBJ2-1
V: TRBV29-1
CDR3: CSVEDNRGGSYNEQFF
DNA: TGCAGCGTTGAAGATAACCGGGGAGGCTCCTACAATGAGCAGTTCTTC

D: TRBD1
size: .
J: TRBJ2-2
V: TRBV7-8
CDR3: CASRYRQGPNTGELFF
DNA: TGTGCCAGCAGGTACAGACAGGGGCCGAACACCGGGGAGCTGTTTTTT

D: .
size: .
J: TRBJ2-3
V: TRBV18
CDR3: CASSQTGTHNGPRTQYF
DNA: TGTGCCAGCTCACAAACCGGGACTCACAATGGACCCCGTACGCAGTATTTT

D: .
size: once
J: TRBJ2-6
V: TRBV18
CDR3: CASSPNSGANVLTF
DNA: TGTGCCAGCTCACCCAACTCTGGGGCCAACGTCCTGACTTTC

D: TRBD1
size: .
J: TRBJ2-2
V: TRBV4-2
CDR3: CASSPGTGRGTGELFF
DNA: TGTGCCAGCAGCCCCGGGACAGGGAGGGGCACCGGGGAGCTGTTTTTT

D: .
size: .
J: TRBJ2-3
V: TRBV5-4
CDR3: CASSPGLLYTDTQYF
DNA: TGTGCCAGCAGTCCGGGACTCTTATACACAGATACGCAGTATTTT

D: TRBD1
size: .
J: TRBJ1-4
V: TRBV9
CDR3: CASSAGQGAREKLFF
DNA: TGTGCCAGCAGCGCCGGACAGGGGGCAAGGGAAAAACTGTTTTTT

D: TRBD2
size: .
J: TRBJ2-2
V: TRBV11-2
CDR3: CASSLRRGVNTGELFF
DNA: TGTGCCAGCAGCTTACGGCGGGGGGTGAACACCGGGGAGCTGTTTTTT

D: TRBD1
size: once
J: TRBJ1-2
V: TRBV9
CDR3: CASSARTGSNYGYTF
DNA: TGTGCCAGCAGCGCTAGGACAGGGTCTAACTATGGCTACACCTTC

D: TRBD1
size: .
J: TRBJ1-5
V: TRBV7-9
CDR3: CASSGPGTAYSNQPQHF
DNA: TGTGCCAGCAGCGGACCCGGGACAGCATATAGCAATCAGCCCCAGCATTTT

D: .
size: .
J: TRBJ1-4
V: TRBV19
CDR3: CASSTKQGRNEKLFF
DNA: TGTGCCAGTAGTACGAAACAGGGCCGGAATGAAAAACTGTTTTTT

D: TRBD1
size: .
J: TRBJ1-1
V: TRBV10-2
CDR3: CASSVDRVGTEAFF
DNA: TGCGCCAGCAGTGTGGACAGGGTGGGCACTGAAGCTTTCTTT

D: TRBD1
size: once
J: TRBJ1-2
V: TRBV5-1
CDR3: CASSSGQGDNYGYTF
DNA: TGCGCCAGCAGCTCCGGACAGGGGGATAACTATGGCTACACCTTC

D: TRBD1
size: .
J: TRBJ2-1
V: TRBV6-6
CDR3: CASSPQGAAYNEQFF
DNA: TGTGCCAGCAGTCCACAGGGGGCGGCCTACAATGAGCAGTTCTTC

D: TRBD1
size: .
J: TRBJ1-2
V: TRBV4-2
CDR3: CASSQVPGQGRSYGYTF
DNA: TGTGCCAGCAGCCAAGTCCCGGGACAGGGGCGTAGCTATGGCTACACCTTC

D: .
size: once
J: TRBJ1-4
V: TRBV4-1
CDR3: CASSQAAGWEKLFF
DNA: TGCGCCAGCAGCCAAGCGGCAGGGTGGGAAAAACTGTTTTTT

D: TRBD1
size: few
J: TRBJ1-1
V: TRBV5-1
CDR3: CASSVKGQGENTEAFF
DNA: TGCGCCAGCAGCGTAAAGGGACAGGGGGAGAACACTGAAGCTTTCTTT

D: .
size: .
J: TRBJ1-5
V: TRBV6-5
CDR3: CASSPGAGNQPQHF
DNA: TGTGCCAGCAGCCCAGGGGCGGGCAATCAGCCCCAGCATTTT

D: .
size: .
J: TRBJ1-2
V: TRBV5-1
CDR3: CASSSGQGNGYGYTF
DNA: TGCGCCAGCAGCTCGGGACAAGGTAACGGCTATGGCTACACCTTC

D: TRBD2
size: .
J: TRBJ2-1
V: TRBV19
CDR3: CASSPRGGEQFF
DNA: TGTGCCAGTAGTCCCCGCGGGGGTGAGCAGTTCTTC

D: .
size: .
J: TRBJ2-7
V: TRBV7-8
CDR3: CASSFSTGTYEQYF
DNA: TGTGCCAGCAGCTTCTCGACAGGTACCTACGAGCAGTACTTC

D: .
size: .
J: TRBJ1-2
V: TRBV6-1
CDR3: CASSGPGSAGTPYGYTF
DNA: TGTGCCAGCAGTGGACCGGGGTCGGCGGGCACCCCCTATGGCTACACCTTC

D: .
size: once
J: TRBJ1-2
V: TRBV13
CDR3: CASSNSQNNYGYTF
DNA: TGTGCCAGCAGCAACTCACAGAACAACTATGGCTACACCTTC

D: TRBD2
size: once
J: TRBJ2-5
V: TRBV10-3
CDR3: CAISEGSGGGQETQYF
DNA: TGTGCCATCAGTGAAGGTAGCGGGGGAGGCCAAGAGACCCAGTACTTC

D: TRBD1
size: .
J: TRBJ1-6
V: TRBV18
CDR3: CASSPGTGVNNSPLHF
DNA: TGTGCCAGCTCACCAGGGACAGGGGTTAATAATTCACCCCTCCACTTT

D: TRBD1
size: .
J: TRBJ1-1
V: TRBV29-1
CDR3: CSVVTGANTEAFF
DNA: TGCAGCGTAGTGACAGGGGCGAACACTGAAGCTTTCTTT

D: .
size: .
J: TRBJ2-5
V: TRBV4-1
CDR3: CASSQYYGGGQETQYF
DNA: TGCGCCAGCAGCCAATACTACGGGGGAGGACAAGAGACCCAGTACTTC

D: TRBD1
size: .
J: TRBJ2-1
V: TRBV13
CDR3: CASSLRQGSEQFF
DNA: TGTGCCAGCAGCTTGAGACAGGGGTCTGAGCAGTTCTTC

D: .
size: .
J: TRBJ2-5
V: TRBV4-2
CDR3: CASSQGGTQYF
DNA: TGTGCCAGCAGCCAAGGAGGGACCCAGTACTTC

D: .
size: .
J: TRBJ2-5
V: TRBV5-1
CDR3: CASSLDRGTQYF
DNA: TGCGCCAGCAGCTTGGATAGGGGGACCCAGTACTTC

D: TRBD2
size: .
J: TRBJ2-5
V: TRBV7-6
CDR3: CASSLARTSGGETQYF
DNA: TGTGCCAGCAGCTTAGCGCGTACTAGCGGGGGGGAGACCCAGTACTTC

D: TRBD1
size: .
J: TRBJ2-5
V: TRBV5-1
CDR3: CASSPGQVMETQYF
DNA: TGCGCCAGCAGCCCGGGACAGGTGATGGAGACCCAGTACTTC

D: TRBD1
size: .
J: TRBJ2-5
V: TRBV9
CDR3: CASSLTGVQETQYF
DNA: TGTGCCAGCTCACTTACAGGGGTCCAAGAGACCCAGTACTTC

D: TRBD1
size: .
J: TRBJ2-7
V: TRBV2
CDR3: CASSAGQGVFYEQYF
DNA: TGTGCCAGCAGTGCTGGACAGGGGGTATTCTACGAGCAGTACTTC

D: TRBD1
size: .
J: TRBJ1-2
V: TRBV28
CDR3: CASSPGTGGSGYTF
DNA: TGTGCCAGCAGTCCAGGGACAGGGGGGAGCGGCTACACCTTC

D: .
size: .
J: TRBJ1-4
V: TRBV29-1
CDR3: CSAGVTGKEKLFF
DNA: TGCAGCGCCGGGGTCACTGGGAAGGAAAAACTGTTTTTT

D: .
size: .
J: TRBJ2-3
V: TRBV7-2
CDR3: CASSLFGGTGSTDTQYF
DNA: TGTGCCAGCAGCTTATTTGGCGGGACGGGAAGCACAGATACGCAGTATTTT

D: .
size: .
J: TRBJ1-2
V: TRBV6-6
CDR3: CASSYRAQGVGYTF
DNA: TGTGCCAGCAGTTATAGGGCACAGGGAGTTGGCTACACCTTC